At least ten counts were recorded for the clone carrying this T cell receptor (beta chain). This CDR3 comprises 15 residues. CDR1 is SGHVS, CDR2 FNYEAQ, per germline. Trimming cost V 4 bases and J 2 bases; bases outside gene matches: 5. This library used roughly 430 ng RNA and molecular barcoded adaptors spanning alpha/delta and beta/gamma chains. TCRdb re-called the reads with MiXCR, one entry per CDR3 protein. The sample shows over 50,000 distinct CDR3 sequences, roughly 19% of them seen only once. This sample was taken from a study of read filtering for tumor transcriptome and immune sequencing. This chain links TRBV7-6 with TRBJ2-3, with TRBD1 matching 8 bases. What was sequenced was a population of CD138-negative cells sorted from bone marrow. The receptor was isolated from a donor aged 40 or over with multiple myeloma. The CDR3 is CASSSGTGNTDTQYF. CDR3 bases: TGTGCCAGCAGCTCCGGGACAGGAAACACAGATACGCAGTATTTT.